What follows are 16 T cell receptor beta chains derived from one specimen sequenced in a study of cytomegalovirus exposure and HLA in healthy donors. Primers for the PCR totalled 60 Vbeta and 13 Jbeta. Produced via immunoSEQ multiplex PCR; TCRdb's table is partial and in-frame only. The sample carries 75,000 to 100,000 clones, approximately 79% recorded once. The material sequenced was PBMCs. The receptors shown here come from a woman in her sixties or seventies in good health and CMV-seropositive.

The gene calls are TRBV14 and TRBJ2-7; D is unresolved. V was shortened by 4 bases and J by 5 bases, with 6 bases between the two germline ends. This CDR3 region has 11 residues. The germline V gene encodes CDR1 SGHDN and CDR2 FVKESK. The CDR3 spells CASSRADEQYF. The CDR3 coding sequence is TGTGCCAGCAGCCGAGCTGACGAGCAGTACTTC.

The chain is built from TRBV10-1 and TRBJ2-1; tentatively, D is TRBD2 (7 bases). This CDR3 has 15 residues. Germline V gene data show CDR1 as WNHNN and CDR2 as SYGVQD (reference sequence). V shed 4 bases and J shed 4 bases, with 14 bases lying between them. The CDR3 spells CASSGGLADYNEQFF. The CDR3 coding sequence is TGCGCCAGCAGTGGGGGGCTAGCGGATTACAATGAGCAGTTCTTC.

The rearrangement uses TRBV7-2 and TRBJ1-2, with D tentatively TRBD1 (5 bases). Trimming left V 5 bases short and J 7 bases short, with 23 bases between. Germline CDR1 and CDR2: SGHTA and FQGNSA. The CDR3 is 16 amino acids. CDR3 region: CASSNIYQDTRSGYTF. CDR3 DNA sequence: TGTGCCAGCAGCAATATTTATCAGGACACCCGGAGTGGCTACACCTTC.

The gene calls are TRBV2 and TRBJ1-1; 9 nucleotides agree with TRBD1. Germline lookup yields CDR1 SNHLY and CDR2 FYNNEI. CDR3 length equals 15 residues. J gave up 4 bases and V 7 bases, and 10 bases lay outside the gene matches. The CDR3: CASTGRTGASTEAFF. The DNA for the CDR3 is TGTGCCAGCACCGGAAGGACAGGGGCAAGCACTGAAGCTTTCTTT.

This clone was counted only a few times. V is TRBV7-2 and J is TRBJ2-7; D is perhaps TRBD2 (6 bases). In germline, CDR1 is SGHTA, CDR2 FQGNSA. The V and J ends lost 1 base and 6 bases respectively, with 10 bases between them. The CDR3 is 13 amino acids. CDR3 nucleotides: TGTGCCAGCAGCTTAGAGGAGGGAAGCGAGCAGTACTTC. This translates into CASSLEEGSEQYF.

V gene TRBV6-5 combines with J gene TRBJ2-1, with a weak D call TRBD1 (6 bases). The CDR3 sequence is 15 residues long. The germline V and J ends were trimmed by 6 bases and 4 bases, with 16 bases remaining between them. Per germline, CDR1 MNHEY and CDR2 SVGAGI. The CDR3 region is CASRTPGHGYNEQFF. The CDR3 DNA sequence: TGTGCCAGCAGGACCCCGGGACATGGGTACAATGAGCAGTTCTTC.

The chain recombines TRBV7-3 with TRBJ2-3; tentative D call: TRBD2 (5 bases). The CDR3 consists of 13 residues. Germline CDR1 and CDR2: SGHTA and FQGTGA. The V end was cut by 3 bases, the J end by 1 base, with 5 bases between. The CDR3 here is CASSLEGTDTQYF. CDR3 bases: TGTGCCAGCAGCTTGGAGGGCACAGATACGCAGTATTTT.

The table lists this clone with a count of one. CDR3: CASSPPNDGAEAFF. The CDR3 bases are TGTGCCAGCTCACCTCCAAACGACGGGGCTGAAGCTTTCTTT. The gene calls are TRBV18 and TRBJ1-1, with unresolved D. Germline values: CDR1 KGHSH, CDR2 LQKENI. V was shortened by 3 bases and J by 6 bases, with 14 bases between the two germline ends. The CDR3 runs 14 residues.

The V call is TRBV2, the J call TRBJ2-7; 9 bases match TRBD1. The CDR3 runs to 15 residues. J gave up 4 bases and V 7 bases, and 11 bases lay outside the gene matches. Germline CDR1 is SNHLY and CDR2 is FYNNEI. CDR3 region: CASTSSGQGLYEQYF. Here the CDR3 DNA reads TGTGCCAGCACTTCGTCGGGACAGGGATTGTACGAGCAGTACTTC.

This chain's CDR3 is CATSRDQVPGELFF. The DNA for the CDR3 is TGTGCCACCAGCAGAGATCAGGTGCCCGGGGAGCTGTTTTTT. This sequence joins TRBV15 and TRBJ2-2; D unresolved. Looked up from germline, CDR1 is LNHNV and CDR2 is YYDKDF (reference sequence). Trimming stripped 0 bases from V and 6 bases from J, with 8 bases between. The CDR3 sequence is 14 residues long.

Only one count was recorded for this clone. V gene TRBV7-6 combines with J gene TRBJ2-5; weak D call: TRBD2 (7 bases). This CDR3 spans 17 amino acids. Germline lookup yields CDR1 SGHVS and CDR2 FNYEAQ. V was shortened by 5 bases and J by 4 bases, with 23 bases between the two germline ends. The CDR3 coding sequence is TGTGCCAGCAGCCCCAAGGGGGGGTACTTCTCCAGAGAGACCCAGTACTTC. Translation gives CASSPKGGYFSRETQYF.

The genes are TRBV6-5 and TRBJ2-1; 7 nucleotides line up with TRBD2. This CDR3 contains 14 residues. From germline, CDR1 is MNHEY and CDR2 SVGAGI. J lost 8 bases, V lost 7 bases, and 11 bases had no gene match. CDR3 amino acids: CASTAGVRPDEQFF. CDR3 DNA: TGTGCCAGCACGGCGGGAGTCCGGCCGGATGAGCAGTTCTTC.

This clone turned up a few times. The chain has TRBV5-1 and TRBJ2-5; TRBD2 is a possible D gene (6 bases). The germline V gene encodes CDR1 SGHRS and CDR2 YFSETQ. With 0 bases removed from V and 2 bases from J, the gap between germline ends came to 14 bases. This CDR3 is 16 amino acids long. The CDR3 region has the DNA TGCGCCAGCAGCTTGGGGTCGGGGGTTTGGCAAGAGACCCAGTACTTC. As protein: CASSLGSGVWQETQYF.

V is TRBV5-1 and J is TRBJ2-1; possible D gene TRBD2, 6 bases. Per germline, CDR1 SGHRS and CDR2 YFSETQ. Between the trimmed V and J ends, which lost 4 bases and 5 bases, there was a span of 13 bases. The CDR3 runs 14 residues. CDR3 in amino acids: CASSLTSRDNEQFF. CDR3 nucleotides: TGCGCCAGCAGCCTTACTAGCAGGGACAATGAGCAGTTCTTC. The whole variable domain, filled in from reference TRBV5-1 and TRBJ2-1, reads KAGVTQTPRYLIKTRGQQVTLSCSPISGHRSVSWYQQTPGQGLQFLFEYFSETQRNKGNFPGRFSGRQFSNSRSEMNVSTLELGDSALYLCASSLTSRDNEQFFGPGTRLTVL.

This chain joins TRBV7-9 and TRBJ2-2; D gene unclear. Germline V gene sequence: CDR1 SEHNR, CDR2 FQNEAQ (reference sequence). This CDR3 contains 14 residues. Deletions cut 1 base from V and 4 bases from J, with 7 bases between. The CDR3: CASSLVQFTGELFF. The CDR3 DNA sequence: TGTGCCAGCAGCTTAGTTCAGTTCACCGGGGAGCTGTTTTTT.

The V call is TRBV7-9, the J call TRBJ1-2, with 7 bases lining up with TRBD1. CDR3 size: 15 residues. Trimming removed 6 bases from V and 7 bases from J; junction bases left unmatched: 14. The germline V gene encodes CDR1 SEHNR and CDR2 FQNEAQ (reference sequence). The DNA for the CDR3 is TGTGCCAGCAGGTCCGGACAGGACCCCCTTACTGGCTACACCTTC. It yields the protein CASRSGQDPLTGYTF.